Below are 10 T cell receptor beta chains sequenced from a single sample in a study of cytomegalovirus exposure and HLA in healthy donors (dated by TCRdb to 2016 to 2017). Library preparation employed the immunoSEQ multiplex PCR assay. For the multiplex PCR, a mixture combining 60 forward primers for TCR Vbeta segments and 13 reverse primers for TCR Jbeta segments was used. This is the immuneACCESS table as TCRdb keeps it, with only in-frame sequences that have V and J called. A part of the clones is gone; compared with another copy, unresolved V genes explain less than half, and the rest is unexplained. The sample table contains some 160,000 clones; only one count was recorded for roughly 80% of them. The ten largest clonotypes hold nearly 8.5% of the sample. Sequenced sample: PBMCs. The source of these receptors is a male donor in good health and CMV-seropositive.

This CDR3 is CASRLYRDGSYEQYF. The CDR3 coding sequence is TGTGCCAGCAGATTGTACAGGGACGGGTCCTACGAGCAGTACTTC. The gene calls are TRBV6-5 and TRBJ2-7, with D perhaps matching TRBD1 (6 bases). The CDR3 covers 15 residues. The germline V and J ends were trimmed by 6 bases and 1 base, with 16 bases remaining between them. From germline, CDR1 is MNHEY and CDR2 SVGAGI.

The rearrangement uses TRBV19 and TRBJ1-2, with a possible D match to TRBD1 (5 bases). There are 16 residues in the CDR3. The V gene's germline CDR1 is LNHDA and CDR2 SQIVND (reference sequence). Deletions cut 5 bases from V and 6 bases from J, with 22 bases between. The CDR3 region has the DNA TGTGCCAGTAGTCCCCTGAGACAGTTAGAGGCGGATGGCTACACCTTC. This translates into CASSPLRQLEADGYTF.

V usage is TRBV14 and J usage is TRBJ2-1, with TRBD2 matching over 13 bases. The trim removed 4 bases at V and 0 bases at J, leaving 6 bases unmatched. Germline lookup yields CDR1 SGHDN and CDR2 FVKESK. The CDR3 runs to 18 residues. The chain's CDR3 is CASSPWTSGSASYNEQFF. CDR3 nucleotides: TGTGCCAGCAGCCCTTGGACTAGCGGGAGCGCCTCCTACAATGAGCAGTTCTTC.

The gene calls are TRBV9 and TRBJ1-2; TRBD1 matches 9 bases. Trimming took 3 bases from V and 4 from J; bases not matched to a gene: 4. The CDR3 has 14 residues. Germline CDR1 is SGDLS and CDR2 is YYNGEE. The CDR3 DNA reads TGTGCCAGCAGCGCGGACAGGGGAGCCTATGGCTACACCTTC. Translation: CASSADRGAYGYTF. Full variable domain (rest looked up from reference TRBV9 and TRBJ1-2): DSGVTQTPKHLITATGQRVTLRCSPRSGDLSVYWYQQSLDQGLQFLIQYYNGEERAKGNILERFSAQQFPDLHSELNLSSLELGDSALYFCASSADRGAYGYTFGSGTRLTVV.

A note on this clone: The same CDR3 arises from other DNA sequences in this sample as well. The chain couples TRBV6-5 to TRBJ1-2; 11 positions match TRBD1. The germline V gene has CDR1 MNHEY and CDR2 SVGAGI. CDR3 length: 16 amino acids. V gave up 2 bases and J gave up 4 bases; unmatched junction bases: 6. This CDR3 is CASSYTRTGGGYGYTF. CDR3 DNA: TGTGCCAGCAGTTACACAAGGACAGGGGGCGGCTATGGCTACACCTTC.

The sample holds one count of this clone. The V and J genes are TRBV10-2 and TRBJ2-4; D possibly corresponds to TRBD2 (5 bases). CDR1 and CDR2 (germline): WSHSY, SAAADI. The CDR3 runs 17 residues. V was shortened by 6 bases and J by 5 bases, with 23 bases between the two germline ends. DNA of the CDR3: TGCGCCAGCAGGAGGGCAGGACTCGGGTCCGCACAAAACATTCAGTACTTC. Encoded protein: CASRRAGLGSAQNIQYF.

The V call is TRBV6-1, the J call TRBJ2-7; D is possibly TRBD2 (5 bases). Between the trimmed V and J ends, which lost 6 bases and 0 bases, there was a span of 12 bases. CDR3 length: 14 amino acids. Germline assignment: CDR1 MNHNS and CDR2 SASEGT. The DNA for the CDR3 is TGTGCCAGCAGGGAGGACTCGGGCTCCTACGAGCAGTACTTC. Its translation is CASREDSGSYEQYF.

V usage is TRBV5-1 and J usage is TRBJ2-1; D perhaps matches TRBD2 (6 bases). This CDR3 is 13 amino acids long. CDR1 and CDR2 (germline): SGHRS, YFSETQ. V was clipped by 0 bases and J by 12 bases, with 13 bases between them. The CDR3 DNA reads TGCGCCAGCAGCTTGGGGAGGGGCGGATGGCAGTTCTTC. The encoded protein is CASSLGRGGWQFF.

This chain links TRBV2 with TRBJ1-5; TRBD1 aligns across 9 bases. The CDR3 runs 15 residues. The J segment lost 7 bases and the V segment lost 5 bases, leaving 9 bases of the junction unmatched. Germline V gene sequence: CDR1 SNHLY, CDR2 FYNNEI. DNA of the CDR3: TGTGCCAGCAGTTGGGGACAGGGCCAAGGGCAGCCCCAGCATTTT. Translated: CASSWGQGQGQPQHF.

The chain is built from TRBV7-2 and TRBJ2-3, with no clear D. The V gene lost 6 bases and the J gene lost 6 bases, with 13 bases spanning the gap. CDR1 SGHTA and CDR2 FQGNSA come from the germline V gene. The CDR3 has 13 amino acids. CDR3 coding DNA: TGTGCCAGCAGTCGGTCCGTTCTTGATACGCAGTATTTT. The encoded protein is CASSRSVLDTQYF.